Below, 18 T cell receptor beta chains from the same sample are listed, as sequenced in a study of T-cell memory formation after mild COVID-19 (dated by TCRdb to the early 2020s). Library preparation was by 5' RACE. The instrument was an Illumina NovaSeq 6000. TCRdb redid the processing of the public reads, applying fastp at Q25 and MiXCR, and retained in-frame beta chains. For every CDR3 protein sequence, its rows merge into one entry that carries the most common genes and DNA. The sample table shows roughly 62,000 distinct CDR3 sequences, and over 8.5% are seen once. Together, the top ten hold less than 1.5% of the sample. The source material was PBMCs or a T cell subset sorted from them (not recorded which). Receptor source: a man between 18 and 35 years old who had mild COVID-19 (a few samples of this study predate the infection). The sample titles of this study are shuffled in the database, so cell type and time point are left out; the donor was told from shared clones.

This clonotype was counted between two and nine times. The chain links TRBV3-1 to TRBJ2-5; 14 bases map to TRBD2. V dropped 1 base and J dropped 0; count of bases not matched to a gene: 1. CDR1 and CDR2 from the germline V gene are LGHDT and YNNKEL (reference sequence). The length of the CDR3 is 17 residues. The CDR3 DNA reads TGTGCCAGCAGCCAAGGACTAGCGGGGGGGTACCAAGAGACCCAGTACTTC. Translation: CASSQGLAGGYQETQYF.

This clonotype appeared a few times. The J gene is TRBJ2-3, the V gene TRBV7-3; a weak D match, TRBD2 (6 bases). Trimming shortened V by 1 base and J by 7 bases, and 9 bases separated the two germline ends. Germline V gene sequence: CDR1 SGHTA, CDR2 FQGTGA. The CDR3 has 13 amino acids. The CDR3 nucleotides read TGTGCCAGCAGCTTAATAGCGGACCATACGCAGTATTTT. It translates to CASSLIADHTQYF.

The chain employs TRBV7-3 and TRBJ2-2; 7 bases agree with TRBD1. Germline trimming cut 5 bases from V and 4 bases from J; bases unmatched to any gene: 10. CDR1 is SGHTA and CDR2 is FQGTGA in the germline V gene. This CDR3 is built from 16 residues. For the CDR3, the DNA is TGTGCCAGCAGCGCCCAGACAGGGATCGGCACCGGGGAGCTGTTTTTT. It codes for CASSAQTGIGTGELFF. The full variable domain, its missing parts supplied by reference TRBV7-3 and TRBJ2-2, is GAGVSQTPSNKVTEKGKYVELRCDPISGHTALYWYRQSLGQGPEFLIYFQGTGAADDSGLPNDRFFAVRPEGSVSTLKIQRTERGDSAVYLCASSAQTGIGTGELFFGEGSRLTVL.

V gene TRBV12-3 or TRBV12-4 combines with J gene TRBJ2-2; TRBD2 is a possible D gene (6 bases). V was trimmed by 6 bases and J by 5 bases, leaving 13 bases between them. This CDR3 spans 14 amino acids. CDR3 sequence (DNA): TGTGCCAGCAGCATCAACGGGGGAACCGGGGAGCTGTTTTTT. This encodes CASSINGGTGELFF.

This clonotype was seen a few times. The chain links TRBV2 to TRBJ2-1, with TRBD1 identical over 9 bases. V dropped 6 bases and J dropped 8; count of bases not matched to a gene: 8. The CDR3 runs 14 residues. Germline CDR1 SNHLY, CDR2 FYNNEI. The DNA of the CDR3 is TGTGCCAGCAGCTTTGGGACAGGGTTCGATGAGCAGTTCTTC. Amino acids: CASSFGTGFDEQFF.

This clonotype was recorded a few times. This rearrangement joins TRBV5-1 to TRBJ2-3, with D perhaps given as TRBD1 or TRBD2 (6 bases each). There are 15 residues in the CDR3. The germline V gene encodes CDR1 SGHRS and CDR2 YFSETQ. With 1 base removed from V and 2 bases from J, the gap between germline ends came to 11 bases. CDR3 DNA sequence: TGCGCCAGCAGCTTGTTCGGGGGCGCCACAGATACGCAGTATTTT. Its protein is CASSLFGGATDTQYF. Looking up the rest from reference TRBV5-1 and TRBJ2-3 gives the full variable domain: KAGVTQTPRYLIKTRGQQVTLSCSPISGHRSVSWYQQTPGQGLQFLFEYFSETQRNKGNFPGRFSGRQFSNSRSEMNVSTLELGDSALYLCASSLFGGATDTQYFGPGTRLTVL.

CDR3 DNA sequence: TGTGCCAGCAGTGGGACAGCCCAACCCTACGAGCAGTACGTC. It encodes CASSGTAQPYEQYV. The rearrangement uses TRBV3-1 and TRBJ2-7; 7 bases align to TRBD1. The CDR3 extends over 14 amino acids. Germline V lookup: CDR1 LGHDT, CDR2 YNNKEL (reference sequence). V was clipped by 6 bases and J by 2 bases; unmatched bases: 7.

This clonotype was detected only a few times. J is TRBJ1-1 and V is TRBV27; D remains unclear. V was clipped by 5 bases and J by 1 base, with 8 bases between them. This CDR3 is 13 amino acids long. CDR1 MNHEY and CDR2 SMNVEV come from the germline V gene (reference sequence). The CDR3 coding sequence is TGTGCCAGCAGTACCGGGAAGAACACTGAAGCTTTCTTT. This encodes CASSTGKNTEAFF.

This chain connects TRBV12-3 or TRBV12-4 to TRBJ2-6; D is possibly TRBD2 (5 bases). This CDR3 spans 15 amino acids. The germline V and J ends were trimmed by 7 bases and 2 bases, with 12 bases remaining between them. Here the CDR3 DNA reads TGTGCCAGCACCATAGGAGGTACTGGGGCCAACGTCCTGACTTTC. It codes for CASTIGGTGANVLTF.

This clonotype showed up many times. This chain links TRBV5-1 with TRBJ2-3; unclear D gene. Trimming left V 2 bases short and J 3 bases short, with 13 bases between. The CDR3 spans 15 residues. CDR1 SGHRS and CDR2 YFSETQ come from the germline V gene. The CDR3 DNA follows: TGCGCCAGCAGCTTCCCTAGGGTTGGTACAGATACGCAGTATTTT. Its protein is CASSFPRVGTDTQYF.

This chain uses TRBV3-1 with TRBJ1-6; D perhaps matches TRBD1 (6 bases). This CDR3 region has 12 residues. Trimming took off 4 bases at V and 10 bases at J, with 8 bases between the two ends. The V gene's germline CDR1 is LGHDT and CDR2 YNNKEL (reference sequence). In DNA, the CDR3 is TGTGCCAGCAGCCCAGGGGTCTCACCCCTCCACTTT. It translates to CASSPGVSPLHF. Variable domain in full (rest from reference TRBV3-1 and TRBJ1-6): DTAVSQTPKYLVTQMGNDKSIKCEQNLGHDTMYWYKQDSKKFLKIMFSYNNKELIINETVPNRFSPKSPDKAHLNLHINSLELGDSAVYFCASSPGVSPLHFGNGTRLTVT.

This clonotype appeared many times. This chain links TRBV7-9 with TRBJ2-7; D might be TRBD1 (6 bases). Per germline, CDR1 SEHNR and CDR2 FQNEAQ (reference sequence). The CDR3 spans 12 residues. The V and J ends lost 5 bases and 6 bases respectively, with 11 bases between them. The CDR3 sequence is CASSEQGPEQYF. The CDR3 DNA is TGTGCCAGCAGCGAACAGGGACCCGAGCAGTACTTC. Full variable domain (outside the CDR3, taken from reference TRBV7-9 and TRBJ2-7): DTGVSQNPRHKITKRGQNVTFRCDPISEHNRLYWYRQTLGQGPEFLTYFQNEAQLEKSRLLSDRFSAERPKGSFSTLEIQRTEQGDSAMYLCASSEQGPEQYFGPGTRLTVT.

This chain uses TRBV3-1 with TRBJ2-3; tentatively, D is TRBD2 (5 bases). This CDR3 is 15 amino acids long. V lost 0 bases to trimming and J lost 3 bases, with 10 bases between them. The germline V gene has CDR1 LGHDT and CDR2 YNNKEL (reference sequence). CDR3 nucleotides: TGTGCCAGCAGCCAAGATCTACTAGTTACAGATACGCAGTATTTT. It specifies CASSQDLLVTDTQYF.

J is TRBJ2-1 and V is TRBV7-2; D is uncertain. The CDR3 is 13 residues long. Trimming pared 5 bases from V and 5 bases from J, leaving 10 bases between. Germline CDR1 and CDR2: SGHTA and FQGNSA. The CDR3 DNA reads TGTGCCAGCAGCATATGGGTCGACAATGAGCAGTTCTTC. Residues: CASSIWVDNEQFF.

This clonotype was observed a handful of times. The V gene is TRBV4-3, the J gene TRBJ2-7; either TRBD1 or TRBD2 may supply D (5 bases each). V was trimmed by 1 base and J by 5 bases, leaving 18 bases between them. The germline CDR1 and CDR2 sequences are LGHNA and YSLEER. The CDR3 is 16 residues long. This CDR3 is CASSQGSGRSRHEQYF. As DNA, the CDR3 is TGCGCCAGCAGCCAAGGCTCAGGGAGAAGCCGCCACGAGCAGTACTTC.

This clonotype was counted a few times. The chain recombines TRBV29-1 with TRBJ1-1, with D possibly matching TRBD1 (5 bases). Trimming removed 6 bases from V and 1 base from J, with 15 bases in between. Germline loops: CDR1 SQVTM, CDR2 ANQGSEA. The CDR3 is 14 amino acids. The CDR3 DNA reads TGCAGCGTCCAAAAGACAGTCCCGAACACTGAAGCTTTCTTT. It encodes CSVQKTVPNTEAFF.

This clonotype was found many times. The rearrangement joins TRBV7-9 to TRBJ2-5; 9 nucleotides match TRBD2. CDR1 is SEHNR and CDR2 is FQNEAQ in the germline V gene (reference sequence). This CDR3 region has 15 residues. The V gene end was trimmed by 3 bases and the J gene end by 2 bases; junction bases not matched to a gene: 4. This CDR3 is CASSFRLAGQETQYF. CDR3 bases: TGTGCCAGCAGCTTTCGGCTAGCGGGGCAAGAGACCCAGTACTTC.

CDR3 nucleotides: TGCAGTGCTCCTGATAATGAAAAACTGTTTTTT. Protein sequence: CSAPDNEKLFF. V usage is TRBV20-1 and J usage is TRBJ1-4, with unresolved D. The V end was cut by 5 bases, the J end by 4 bases, with 5 bases between. The germline CDR1 and CDR2 sequences are DFQATT and SNEGSKA (reference sequence). The CDR3 is 11 amino acids.